The rows below give T cell receptor beta chains drawn from one sample of a study of CD8 T cells in Susac syndrome. From the immunoSEQ multiplex PCR reads, TCRdb called clonotypes with MiXCR, one entry per CDR3 protein. Of 200,000 to 300,000 distinct CDR3 sequences detected, almost 97% appear once; the ten largest clones hold approximately 0.094%. Sequencing was carried out using CD4+ T cells from PBMCs. All receptors come from a human donor with Susac syndrome. Both conserved end residues are trimmed from each CDR3.

J: TRBJ1-5; V: TRBV2; CDR3: ASSGPDRGDQPQH
J: TRBJ2-5; V: TRBV2; CDR3: ASSGGETQY
J: TRBJ1-4; V: TRBV25-1; CDR3: ASSDLLGLGEKLF
J: TRBJ2-7; V: TRBV20-1; CDR3: SALSPQNSYEQY
J: TRBJ2-1; V: TRBV4-1; CDR3: ASSQANYRGHEQF
J: TRBJ1-5; V: TRBV6-6; CDR3: ASASLGGNQPQH
J: TRBJ2-7; V: TRBV4-2; CDR3: ASSPGLAGASEQY
J: TRBJ1-1; V: TRBV20-1; CDR3: SARDARGVTEAF
J: TRBJ1-1; V: TRBV13; CDR3: ASSAPNTEAF
J: TRBJ2-1; V: TRBV9; CDR3: ASSVDGTAYGGQF
J: TRBJ2-5; V: TRBV6-6; CDR3: ASSPAGPQETQY
J: TRBJ2-1; V: TRBV30; CDR3: AWTSGHNEQF
J: TRBJ2-3; V: TRBV5-1; CDR3: ASSLEGTGYTDTQY
J: TRBJ2-3; V: TRBV29-1; CDR3: SVAVGGITGTDTQY
J: TRBJ2-5; V: TRBV19; CDR3: ASSIRETQY
J: TRBJ2-5; V: TRBV7-2; CDR3: ASSLAAGTQY
J: TRBJ2-7; V: TRBV10-3; CDR3: ASGGQVYEQY
J: TRBJ2-1; V: TRBV6-5; CDR3: ASSPPTGGGGEQF
J: TRBJ1-1; V: TRBV7-9; CDR3: ASSLDTQTEAF
J: TRBJ1-5; V: TRBV13; CDR3: ASSSRTGTVH
J: TRBJ1-1; V: TRBV30; CDR3: AWSATIQTGPDGAF
J: TRBJ2-3; V: TRBV20-1; CDR3: SASPYRVATDTQY
J: TRBJ1-5; V: TRBV7-9; CDR3: ASTPGGQINQPQH
J: TRBJ2-1; V: TRBV3-1; CDR3: ASSQPLGTEQF
J: TRBJ2-3; V: TRBV30; CDR3: AWKGLAGPGY
J: TRBJ2-1; V: TRBV7-7; CDR3: ASSLGTGNYNEQF
J: TRBJ2-7; V: TRBV2; CDR3: ASRGLADYEQY
J: TRBJ2-1; V: TRBV7-9; CDR3: ASSSSEAYSYNEQF
J: TRBJ1-2; V: TRBV6-5; CDR3: ASSYSGQPYGYT
J: TRBJ2-1; V: TRBV7-2; CDR3: ASSLFLAGVRNEQF
J: TRBJ2-7; V: TRBV20-1; CDR3: SARGSYEQY
J: TRBJ2-5; V: TRBV29-1; CDR3: SVSWWTGVEESQY
J: TRBJ2-7; V: TRBV18; CDR3: ASSPGQGAGEQY
J: TRBJ1-2; V: TRBV30; CDR3: AWSLNGQIYGYT
J: TRBJ2-1; V: TRBV7-2; CDR3: ASSLGTSGRLDEQF
J: TRBJ1-4; V: TRBV15; CDR3: ATSGPRRGQTNEKLF
J: TRBJ2-7; V: TRBV20-1; CDR3: SAQRASGGSSYEQY
J: TRBJ2-3; V: TRBV27; CDR3: ASSLWGEMRDTQY
J: TRBJ2-7; V: TRBV7-9; CDR3: ARKGKNFYEQY
J: TRBJ1-2; V: TRBV9; CDR3: ASSSQGGSYGYT
J: TRBJ2-7; V: TRBV28; CDR3: ASYTGAPYEQY
J: TRBJ2-5; V: TRBV20-1; CDR3: SATNRGSKMGETQY
J: TRBJ1-2; V: TRBV4-1; CDR3: ASSQGQEGGSYGYT
J: TRBJ1-2; V: TRBV30; CDR3: AWSVMGGGPYGYT
J: TRBJ1-5; V: TRBV2; CDR3: ASSPRDRGYQPQH
J: TRBJ2-2; V: TRBV28; CDR3: AGRPGNTGELF
J: TRBJ1-2; V: TRBV25-1; CDR3: ASSGTVDYGYT
J: TRBJ2-4; V: TRBV30; CDR3: AWTVAGGPKNIQY
J: TRBJ2-5; V: TRBV15; CDR3: ATSTGTTQETQY
J: TRBJ2-5; V: TRBV9; CDR3: ASSVSSQQETQY
J: TRBJ2-1; V: TRBV28; CDR3: ASSGAGLGDNEQF
J: TRBJ1-1; V: TRBV9; CDR3: ASSVVWAAGENTEAF
J: TRBJ2-1; V: TRBV6-4; CDR3: ASSDSLSDRGNEQF
J: TRBJ2-1; V: TRBV11-1; CDR3: ASSRKLAGVGEQF
J: TRBJ2-2; V: TRBV30; CDR3: AWSVGLAGPGELF